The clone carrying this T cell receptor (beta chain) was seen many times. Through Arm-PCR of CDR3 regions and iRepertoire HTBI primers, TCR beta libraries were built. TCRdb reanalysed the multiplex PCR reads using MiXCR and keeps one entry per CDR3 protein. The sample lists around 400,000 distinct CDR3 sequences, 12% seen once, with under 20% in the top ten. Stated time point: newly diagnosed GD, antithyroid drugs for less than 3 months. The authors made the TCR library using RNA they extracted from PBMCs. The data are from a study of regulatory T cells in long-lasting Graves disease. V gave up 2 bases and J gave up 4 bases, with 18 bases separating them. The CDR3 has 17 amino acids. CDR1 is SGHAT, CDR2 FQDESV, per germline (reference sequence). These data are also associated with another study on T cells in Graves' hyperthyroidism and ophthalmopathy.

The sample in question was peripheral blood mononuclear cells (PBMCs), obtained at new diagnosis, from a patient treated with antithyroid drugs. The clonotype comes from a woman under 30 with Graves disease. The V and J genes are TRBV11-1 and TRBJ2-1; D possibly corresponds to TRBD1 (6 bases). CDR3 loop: CASSLRPQGTFYNEQFF. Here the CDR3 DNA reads TGTGCCAGCAGCTTACGACCCCAGGGGACCTTTTACAATGAGCAGTTCTTC.